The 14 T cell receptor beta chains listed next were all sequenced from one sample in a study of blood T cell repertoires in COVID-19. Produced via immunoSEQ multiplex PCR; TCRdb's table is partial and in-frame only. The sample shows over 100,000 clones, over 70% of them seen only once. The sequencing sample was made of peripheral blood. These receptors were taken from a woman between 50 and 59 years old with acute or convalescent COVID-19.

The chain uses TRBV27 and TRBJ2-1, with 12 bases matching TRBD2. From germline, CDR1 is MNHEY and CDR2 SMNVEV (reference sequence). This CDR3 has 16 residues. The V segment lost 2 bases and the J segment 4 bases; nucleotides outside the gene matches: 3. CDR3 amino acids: CASSLRLAGGYNEQFF. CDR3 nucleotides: TGTGCCAGCAGTTTACGCCTAGCGGGGGGGTACAATGAGCAGTTCTTC.

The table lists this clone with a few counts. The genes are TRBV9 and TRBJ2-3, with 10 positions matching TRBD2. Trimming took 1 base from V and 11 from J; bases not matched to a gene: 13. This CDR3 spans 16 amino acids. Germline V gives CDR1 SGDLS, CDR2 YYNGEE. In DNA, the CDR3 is TGTGCCAGCAGCGTACTCTTAGCGGGGGGCAAAGGGAAGCAGTATTTT. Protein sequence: CASSVLLAGGKGKQYF.

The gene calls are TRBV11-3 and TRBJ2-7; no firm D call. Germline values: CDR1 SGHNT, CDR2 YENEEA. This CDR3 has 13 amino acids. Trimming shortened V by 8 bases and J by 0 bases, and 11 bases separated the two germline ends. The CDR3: CASPGFSSYEQYF. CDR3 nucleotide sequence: TGTGCCAGCCCAGGATTTAGCTCCTACGAGCAGTACTTC.

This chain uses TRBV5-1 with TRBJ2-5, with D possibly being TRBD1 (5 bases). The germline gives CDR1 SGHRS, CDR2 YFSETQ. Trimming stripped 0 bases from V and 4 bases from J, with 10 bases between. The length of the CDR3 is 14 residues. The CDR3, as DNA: TGCGCCAGCAGCTTGGTCAGGGATGGAGAGACCCAGTACTTC. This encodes CASSLVRDGETQYF.

CDR3 nucleotides: TGCGCCAGCAGCCTGGACAGGGTCAATCAGCCCCAGCATTTT. It specifies CASSLDRVNQPQHF. This rearrangement joins TRBV5-1 to TRBJ1-5; TRBD1 aligns across 8 bases. Germline trimming cut 4 bases from V and 3 bases from J; bases unmatched to any gene: 3. Looked up from germline, CDR1 is SGHRS and CDR2 is YFSETQ. The CDR3 has 14 amino acids.

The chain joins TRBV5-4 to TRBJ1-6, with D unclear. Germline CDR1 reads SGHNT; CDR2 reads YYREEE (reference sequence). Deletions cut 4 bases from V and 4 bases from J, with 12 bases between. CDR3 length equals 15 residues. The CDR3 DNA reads TGTGCCAGCAGCCGTAGCGGGCTGTATAATTCACCCCTCCACTTT. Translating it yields CASSRSGLYNSPLHF.

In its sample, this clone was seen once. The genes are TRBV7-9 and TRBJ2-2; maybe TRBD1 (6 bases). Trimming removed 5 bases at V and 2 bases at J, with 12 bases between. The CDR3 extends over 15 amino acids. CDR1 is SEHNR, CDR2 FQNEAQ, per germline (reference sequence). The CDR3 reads CASSRGQINTGELFF. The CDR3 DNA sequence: TGTGCCAGCAGCAGAGGACAGATTAACACCGGGGAGCTGTTTTTT.

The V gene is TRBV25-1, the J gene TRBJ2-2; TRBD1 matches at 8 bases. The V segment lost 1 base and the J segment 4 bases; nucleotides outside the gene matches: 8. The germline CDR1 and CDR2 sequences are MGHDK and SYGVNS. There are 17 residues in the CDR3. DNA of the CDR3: TGTGCCAGCAGTGAATTCGGCAGGGGGCTCTCCACCGGGGAGCTGTTTTTT. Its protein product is CASSEFGRGLSTGELFF.

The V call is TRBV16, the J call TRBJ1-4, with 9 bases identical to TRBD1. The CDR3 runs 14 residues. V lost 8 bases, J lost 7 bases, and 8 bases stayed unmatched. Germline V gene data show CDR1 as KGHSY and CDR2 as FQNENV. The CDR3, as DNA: TGTGCCAGCGTCCCGACAGGGGGACGTGAAAAACTGTTTTTT. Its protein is CASVPTGGREKLFF.

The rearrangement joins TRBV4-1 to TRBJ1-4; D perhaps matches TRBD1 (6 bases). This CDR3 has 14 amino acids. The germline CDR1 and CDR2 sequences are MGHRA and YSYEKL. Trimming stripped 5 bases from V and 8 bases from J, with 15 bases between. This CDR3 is CASSFQGLEEKLFF. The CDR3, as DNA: TGCGCCAGCAGCTTTCAGGGGTTGGAAGAAAAACTGTTTTTT.

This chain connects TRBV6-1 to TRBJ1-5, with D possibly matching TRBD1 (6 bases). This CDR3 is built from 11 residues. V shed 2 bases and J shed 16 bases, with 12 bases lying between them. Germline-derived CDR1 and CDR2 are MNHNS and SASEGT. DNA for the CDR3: TGTGCCAGCAGTGAATCGGAACAGGGACATTTT. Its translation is CASSESEQGHF.

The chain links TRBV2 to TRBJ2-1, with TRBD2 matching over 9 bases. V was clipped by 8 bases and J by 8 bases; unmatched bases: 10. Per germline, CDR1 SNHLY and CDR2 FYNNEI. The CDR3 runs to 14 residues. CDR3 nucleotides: TGTGCCAGCGGGGGAAATCTAGCGGGGTATGAGCAGTTCTTC. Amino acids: CASGGNLAGYEQFF.

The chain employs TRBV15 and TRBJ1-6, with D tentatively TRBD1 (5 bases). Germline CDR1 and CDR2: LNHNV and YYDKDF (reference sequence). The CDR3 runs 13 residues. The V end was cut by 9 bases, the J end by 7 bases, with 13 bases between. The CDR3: CATGAQANSPLHF. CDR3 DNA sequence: TGTGCCACTGGGGCCCAGGCCAATTCACCCCTCCACTTT.

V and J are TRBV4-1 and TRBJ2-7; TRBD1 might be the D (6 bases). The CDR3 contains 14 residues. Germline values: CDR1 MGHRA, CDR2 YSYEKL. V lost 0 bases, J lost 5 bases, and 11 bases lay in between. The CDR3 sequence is CASSQDRGKDEQYF. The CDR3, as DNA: TGCGCCAGCAGCCAAGATAGGGGGAAAGACGAGCAGTACTTC.